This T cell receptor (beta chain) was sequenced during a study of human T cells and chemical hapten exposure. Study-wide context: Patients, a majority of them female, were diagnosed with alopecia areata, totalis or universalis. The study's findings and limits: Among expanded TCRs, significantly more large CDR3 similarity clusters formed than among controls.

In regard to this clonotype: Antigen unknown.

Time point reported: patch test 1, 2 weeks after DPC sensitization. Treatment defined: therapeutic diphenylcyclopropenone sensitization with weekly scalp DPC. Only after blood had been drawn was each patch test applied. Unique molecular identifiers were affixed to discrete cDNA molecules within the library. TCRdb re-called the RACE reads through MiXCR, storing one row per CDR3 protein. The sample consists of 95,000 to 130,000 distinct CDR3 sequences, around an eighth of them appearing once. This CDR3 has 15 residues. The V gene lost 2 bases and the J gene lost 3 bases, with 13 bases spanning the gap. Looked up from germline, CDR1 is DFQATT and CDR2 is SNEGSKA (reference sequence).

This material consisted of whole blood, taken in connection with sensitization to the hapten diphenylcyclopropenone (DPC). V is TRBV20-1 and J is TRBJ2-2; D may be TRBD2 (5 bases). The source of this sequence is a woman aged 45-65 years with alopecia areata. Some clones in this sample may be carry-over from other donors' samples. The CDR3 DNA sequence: TGCAGTGCTAGATTAGGAGGAGACGACACCGGGGAGCTGTTTTTT. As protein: CSARLGGDDTGELFF.